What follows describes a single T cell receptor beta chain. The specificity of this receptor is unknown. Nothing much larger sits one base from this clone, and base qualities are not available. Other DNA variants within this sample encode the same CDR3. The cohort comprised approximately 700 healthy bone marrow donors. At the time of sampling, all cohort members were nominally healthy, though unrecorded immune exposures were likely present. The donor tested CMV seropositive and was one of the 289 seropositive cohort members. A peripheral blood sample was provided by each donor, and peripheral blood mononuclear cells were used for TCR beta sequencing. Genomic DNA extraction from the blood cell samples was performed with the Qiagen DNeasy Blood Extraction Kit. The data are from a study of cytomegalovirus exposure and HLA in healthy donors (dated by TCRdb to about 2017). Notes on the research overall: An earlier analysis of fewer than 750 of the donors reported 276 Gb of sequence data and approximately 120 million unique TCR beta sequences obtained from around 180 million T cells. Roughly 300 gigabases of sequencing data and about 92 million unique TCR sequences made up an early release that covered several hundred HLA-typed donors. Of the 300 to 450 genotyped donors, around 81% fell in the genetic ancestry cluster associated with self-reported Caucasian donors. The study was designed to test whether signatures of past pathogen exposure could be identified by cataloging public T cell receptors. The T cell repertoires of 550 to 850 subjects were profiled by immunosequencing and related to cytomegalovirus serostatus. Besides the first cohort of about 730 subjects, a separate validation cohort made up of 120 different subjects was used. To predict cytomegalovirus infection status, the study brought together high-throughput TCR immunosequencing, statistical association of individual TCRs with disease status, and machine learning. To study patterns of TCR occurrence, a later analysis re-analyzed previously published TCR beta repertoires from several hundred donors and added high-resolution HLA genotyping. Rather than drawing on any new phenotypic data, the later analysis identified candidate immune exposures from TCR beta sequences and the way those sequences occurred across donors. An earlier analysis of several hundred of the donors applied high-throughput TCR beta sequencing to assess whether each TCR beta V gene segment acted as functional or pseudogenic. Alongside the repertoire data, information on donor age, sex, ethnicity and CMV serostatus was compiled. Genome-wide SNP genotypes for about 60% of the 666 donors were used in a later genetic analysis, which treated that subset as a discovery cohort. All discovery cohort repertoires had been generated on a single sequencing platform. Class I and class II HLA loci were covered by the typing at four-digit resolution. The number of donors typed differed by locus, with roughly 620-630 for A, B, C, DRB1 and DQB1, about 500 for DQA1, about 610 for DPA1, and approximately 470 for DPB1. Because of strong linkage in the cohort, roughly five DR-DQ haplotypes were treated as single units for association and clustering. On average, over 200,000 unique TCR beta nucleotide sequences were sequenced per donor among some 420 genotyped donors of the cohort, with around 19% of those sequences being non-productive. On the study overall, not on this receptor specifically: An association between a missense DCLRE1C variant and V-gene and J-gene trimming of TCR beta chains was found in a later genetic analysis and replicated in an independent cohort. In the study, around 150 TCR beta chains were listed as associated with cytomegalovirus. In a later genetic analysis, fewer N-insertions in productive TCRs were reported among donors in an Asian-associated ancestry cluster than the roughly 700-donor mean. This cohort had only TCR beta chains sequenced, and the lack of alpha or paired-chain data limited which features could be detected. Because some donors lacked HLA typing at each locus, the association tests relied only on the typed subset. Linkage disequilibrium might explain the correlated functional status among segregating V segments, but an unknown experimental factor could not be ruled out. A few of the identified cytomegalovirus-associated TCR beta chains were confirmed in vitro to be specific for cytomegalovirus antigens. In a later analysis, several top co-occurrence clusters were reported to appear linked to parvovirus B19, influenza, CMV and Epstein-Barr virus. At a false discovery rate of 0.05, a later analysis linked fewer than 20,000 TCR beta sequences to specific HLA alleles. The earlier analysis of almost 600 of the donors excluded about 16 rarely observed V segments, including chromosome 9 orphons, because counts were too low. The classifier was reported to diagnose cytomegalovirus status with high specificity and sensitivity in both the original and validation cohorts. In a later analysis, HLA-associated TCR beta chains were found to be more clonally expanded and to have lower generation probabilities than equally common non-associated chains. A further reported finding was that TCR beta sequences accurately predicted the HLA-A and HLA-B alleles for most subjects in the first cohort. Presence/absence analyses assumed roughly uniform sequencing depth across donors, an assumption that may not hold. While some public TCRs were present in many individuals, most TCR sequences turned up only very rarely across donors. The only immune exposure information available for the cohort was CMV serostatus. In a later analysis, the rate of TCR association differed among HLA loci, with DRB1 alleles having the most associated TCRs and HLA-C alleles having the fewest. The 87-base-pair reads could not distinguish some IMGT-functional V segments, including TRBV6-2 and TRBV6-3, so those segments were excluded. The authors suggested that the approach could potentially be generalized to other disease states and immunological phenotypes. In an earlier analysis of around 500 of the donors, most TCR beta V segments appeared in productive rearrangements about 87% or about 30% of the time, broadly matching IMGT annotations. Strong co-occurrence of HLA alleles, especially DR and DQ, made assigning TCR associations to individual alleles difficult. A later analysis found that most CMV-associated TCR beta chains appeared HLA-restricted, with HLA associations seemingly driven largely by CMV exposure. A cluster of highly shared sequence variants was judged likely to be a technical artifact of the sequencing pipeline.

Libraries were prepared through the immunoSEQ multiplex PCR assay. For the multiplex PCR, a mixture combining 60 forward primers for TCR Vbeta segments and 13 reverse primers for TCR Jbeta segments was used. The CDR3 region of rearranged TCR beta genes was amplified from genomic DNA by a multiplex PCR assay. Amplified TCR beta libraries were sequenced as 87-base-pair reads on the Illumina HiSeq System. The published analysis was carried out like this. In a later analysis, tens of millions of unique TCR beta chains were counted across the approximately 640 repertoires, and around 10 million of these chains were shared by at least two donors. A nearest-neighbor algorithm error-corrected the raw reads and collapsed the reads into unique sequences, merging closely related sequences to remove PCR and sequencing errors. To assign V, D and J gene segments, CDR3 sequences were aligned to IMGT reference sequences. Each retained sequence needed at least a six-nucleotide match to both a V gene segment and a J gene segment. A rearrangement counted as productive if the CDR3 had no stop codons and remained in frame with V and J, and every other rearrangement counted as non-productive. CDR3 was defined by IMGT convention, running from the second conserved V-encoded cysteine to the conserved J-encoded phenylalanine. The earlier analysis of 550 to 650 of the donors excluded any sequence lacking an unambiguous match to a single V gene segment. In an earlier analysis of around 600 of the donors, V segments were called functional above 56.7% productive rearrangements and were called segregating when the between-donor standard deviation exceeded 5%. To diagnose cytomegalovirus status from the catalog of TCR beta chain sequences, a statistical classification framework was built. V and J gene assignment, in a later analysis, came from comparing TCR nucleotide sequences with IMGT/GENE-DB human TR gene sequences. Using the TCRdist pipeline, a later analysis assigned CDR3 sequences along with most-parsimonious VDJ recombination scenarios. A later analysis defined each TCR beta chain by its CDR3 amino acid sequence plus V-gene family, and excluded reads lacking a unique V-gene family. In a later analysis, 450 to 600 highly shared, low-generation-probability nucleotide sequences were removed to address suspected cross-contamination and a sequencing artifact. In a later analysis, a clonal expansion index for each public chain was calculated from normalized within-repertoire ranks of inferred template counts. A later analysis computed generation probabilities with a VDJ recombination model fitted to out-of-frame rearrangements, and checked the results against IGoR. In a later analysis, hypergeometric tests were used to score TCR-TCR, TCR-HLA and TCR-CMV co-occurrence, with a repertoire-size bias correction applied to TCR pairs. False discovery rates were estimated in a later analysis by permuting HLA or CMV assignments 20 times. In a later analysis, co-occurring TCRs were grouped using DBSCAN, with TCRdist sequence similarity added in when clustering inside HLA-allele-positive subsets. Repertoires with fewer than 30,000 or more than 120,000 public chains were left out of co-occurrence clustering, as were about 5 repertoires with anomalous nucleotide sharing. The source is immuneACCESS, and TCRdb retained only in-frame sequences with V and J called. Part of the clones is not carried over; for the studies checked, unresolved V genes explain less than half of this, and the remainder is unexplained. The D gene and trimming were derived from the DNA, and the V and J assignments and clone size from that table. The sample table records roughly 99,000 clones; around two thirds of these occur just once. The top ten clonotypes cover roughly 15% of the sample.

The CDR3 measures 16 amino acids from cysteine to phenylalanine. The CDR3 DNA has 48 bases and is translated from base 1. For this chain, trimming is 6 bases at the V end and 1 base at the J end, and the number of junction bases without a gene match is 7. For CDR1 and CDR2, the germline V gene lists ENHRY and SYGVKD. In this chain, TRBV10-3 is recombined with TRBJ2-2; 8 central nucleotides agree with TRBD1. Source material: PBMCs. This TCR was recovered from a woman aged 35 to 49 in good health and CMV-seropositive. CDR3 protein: CAISQTGTGNTGELFF. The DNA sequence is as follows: TGTGCCATCAGCCAGACCGGGACAGGGAACACCGGGGAGCTGTTTTTT.